This is a list of T cell receptor beta chains from one sample in a study of control samples from healthy donors and cancer patients. The method was immunoSEQ multiplex PCR; TCRdb's version includes in-frame clones alone and lacks a portion of them. Among more than 60,000 clones listed, almost 90% were seen once. The sample was PBMCs. The receptors originated from a man between 60 and 70 years old with colorectal cancer. Both conserved end residues are part of each CDR3. A D gene is named only where the DNA matches it firmly. Clone size is shown for a subset of rows, as once, few, many or a class of expanded clone.

abundance | j_gene | d_gene | v_gene | CDR3aa | CDR3nt
NA | TRBJ1-2 | TRBD1 | TRBV6-6 | CASSAGTEYYGYTF | TGTGCCAGCAGCGCCGGGACAGAGTATTATGGCTACACCTTC
NA | TRBJ1-6 | NA | TRBV7-6 | CASSFRSSYNSPLHF | TGTGCCAGCAGCTTCAGGAGCTCCTATAATTCACCCCTCCACTTT
NA | TRBJ2-3 | NA | TRBV30 | CAWRGRGGQYSSTDTQYF | TGTGCCTGGAGGGGACGCGGTGGGCAGTACTCTAGCACAGATACGCAGTATTTT
NA | TRBJ2-7 | TRBD2 | TRBV11-3 | CASSLENGGVYEQYF | TGTGCCAGCAGCTTAGAGAACGGGGGGGTGTACGAGCAGTACTTC
NA | TRBJ2-3 | TRBD2 | TRBV2 | CASSEALGRGEADTQYF | TGTGCCAGCAGTGAAGCGCTTGGGCGGGGGGAAGCAGATACGCAGTATTTT
few | TRBJ1-2 | NA | TRBV7-9 | CASSLSQTTRGYTF | TGTGCCAGCAGCTTATCACAGACGACCCGAGGCTACACCTTC
NA | TRBJ1-4 | TRBD1 | TRBV11-3 | CASSSRQGPATTNEKLFF | TGTGCCAGCAGCAGTCGACAGGGGCCTGCAACAACTAATGAAAAACTGTTTTTT
NA | TRBJ2-1 | NA | TRBV7-8 | CASSRPGQYNEQFF | TGTGCCAGCAGCCGCCCTGGCCAATACAATGAGCAGTTCTTC
once | TRBJ1-1 | NA | TRBV13 | CASSSPSRNTEAFF | TGTGCCAGCAGCTCCCCTTCACGGAACACTGAAGCTTTCTTT
NA | TRBJ2-5 | NA | TRBV4-1 | CASSRGQPFEETQYF | TGCGCCAGCAGCCGTGGACAGCCTTTTGAAGAGACCCAGTACTTC
NA | TRBJ1-1 | NA | TRBV6-5 | CASRLTRNTEAFF | TGTGCCAGCAGACTTACAAGGAACACTGAAGCTTTCTTT
NA | TRBJ1-6 | TRBD1 | TRBV30 | CAWSLGGGGMNSPLHF | TGTGCCTGGAGCCTCGGAGGAGGGGGCATGAATTCACCCCTCCACTTT
NA | TRBJ2-3 | NA | TRBV7-2 | CASSPGTGAPSTDTQYF | TGTGCCAGCAGCCCCGGTACCGGGGCCCCTAGCACAGATACGCAGTATTTT
NA | TRBJ2-1 | NA | TRBV5-1 | CASSLGGASYNEQFF | TGCGCCAGCAGCTTAGGGGGGGCTTCCTACAATGAGCAGTTCTTC
NA | TRBJ1-2 | NA | TRBV27 | CASRRGGRTNYGYTF | TGTGCCAGCAGACGAGGCGGCAGAACTAACTATGGCTACACCTTC
once | TRBJ1-2 | NA | TRBV30 | CAWSLARGYYGYTF | TGTGCCTGGAGCCTGGCTAGGGGGTACTATGGCTACACCTTC
NA | TRBJ1-1 | NA | TRBV28 | CASRLGQGRYTEAFF | TGTGCCAGCAGACTCGGGCAGGGTCGCTACACTGAAGCTTTCTTT
few | TRBJ2-5 | NA | TRBV5-1 | CASRGGRGNQETQYF | TGCGCCAGCAGGGGGGGTAGAGGGAACCAAGAGACCCAGTACTTC
NA | TRBJ2-1 | TRBD1 | TRBV2 | CASSEEARTGGRGSYNEQFF | TGTGCCAGCAGTGAAGAGGCAAGGACAGGGGGCCGTGGCTCCTACAATGAGCAGTTCTTC
NA | TRBJ2-1 | NA | TRBV7-3 | CASSLVRGRGDEQFF | TGTGCCAGCAGCTTAGTGAGGGGCAGGGGCGATGAGCAGTTCTTC
NA | TRBJ2-2 | NA | TRBV6-5 | CASSPLGTGELFF | TGTGCCAGCAGTCCCCTGGGAACCGGGGAGCTGTTTTTT
NA | TRBJ1-6 | TRBD1 | TRBV18 | CASSLDRGNNSPLHF | TGTGCCAGCTCACTAGACAGGGGAAATAATTCACCCCTCCACTTT
NA | TRBJ2-2 | TRBD1 | TRBV7-8 | CASSARGQFANTGELFF | TGTGCCAGCAGCGCCCGGGGACAGTTCGCGAACACCGGGGAGCTGTTTTTT
NA | TRBJ1-2 | TRBD1 | TRBV14 | CASSPDRSGHGYTF | TGTGCCAGCAGCCCGGACAGGTCGGGACATGGCTACACCTTC
NA | TRBJ2-5 | NA | TRBV7-2 | CASSLAGGGETQYF | TGTGCCAGCAGCTTAGCGGGGGGTGGGGAGACCCAGTACTTC
NA | TRBJ2-1 | NA | TRBV6-5 | CASSYGVAASNEQFF | TGTGCCAGCAGTTACGGGGTAGCAGCAAGCAATGAGCAGTTCTTC
once | TRBJ1-5 | NA | TRBV9 | CASSVGSNQPQHF | TGTGCCAGCAGCGTGGGTAGTAATCAGCCCCAGCATTTT
NA | TRBJ2-1 | TRBD2 | TRBV4-3 | CASSPTLGTRINNEQFF | TGCGCCAGCAGCCCCACCCTTGGGACTAGAATAAACAATGAGCAGTTCTTC
NA | TRBJ2-7 | NA | TRBV20-1 | CSARGAYEQYF | TGCAGTGCTAGAGGGGCCTACGAGCAGTACTTC
NA | TRBJ1-4 | NA | TRBV13 | CASSPPGTRDEKLFF | TGTGCCAGCAGCCCACCCGGGACTAGGGATGAAAAACTGTTTTTT
NA | TRBJ2-5 | NA | TRBV19 | CASSMRLQETQYF | TGTGCCAGTAGTATGAGGCTCCAAGAGACCCAGTACTTC
once | TRBJ2-2 | TRBD2 | TRBV6-2/TRBV6-3 | CASSWTSGGPNTGELFF | TGTGCCAGCAGTTGGACTAGCGGGGGGCCCAACACCGGGGAGCTGTTTTTT
NA | TRBJ2-7 | NA | TRBV6-1 | CASREETGASSYEQYF | TGTGCCAGCAGGGAAGAGACAGGCGCGAGCTCCTACGAGCAGTACTTC
NA | TRBJ1-5 | NA | TRBV2 | CASSAPGNQPQHF | TGTGCCAGCAGCGCTCCGGGCAATCAGCCCCAGCATTTT
NA | TRBJ1-3 | NA | TRBV9 | CASSPRGHYGNTIYF | TGTGCCAGCAGCCCACGGGGCCACTATGGAAACACCATATATTTT
NA | TRBJ2-5 | TRBD2 | TRBV15 | CATSSRGGSETQYF | TGTGCCACCAGCAGTCGGGGGGGCTCGGAGACCCAGTACTTC
NA | TRBJ2-3 | TRBD2 | TRBV19 | CASRSRTSGRTDTQYF | TGTGCCAGTAGATCCCGAACTAGCGGGAGGACAGATACGCAGTATTTT
NA | TRBJ2-1 | NA | TRBV3-1/TRBV3-2 | CASSPGHLHNEQFF | TGTGCCAGCAGCCCGGGACACTTACACAATGAGCAGTTCTTC
NA | TRBJ2-2 | NA | TRBV30 | CAWSRGTITGELFF | TGTGCCTGGAGTCGAGGGACAATTACCGGGGAGCTGTTTTTT
few | TRBJ2-7 | TRBD1 | TRBV18 | CASSPAGTGNNEQYF | TGTGCCAGCTCACCGGCTGGGACAGGGAATAACGAGCAGTACTTC
few | TRBJ1-5 | NA | TRBV19 | CASGQQGSGQPQHF | TGTGCCAGCGGACAGCAAGGGTCGGGCCAGCCCCAGCATTTT
NA | TRBJ2-2 | NA | TRBV5-1 | CASSKINGANTGELFF | TGCGCCAGCAGTAAGATAAACGGCGCGAACACCGGGGAGCTGTTTTTT
NA | TRBJ2-7 | NA | TRBV5-1 | CASSYREYAYEQYF | TGCGCCAGCAGTTACCGGGAGTATGCCTACGAGCAGTACTTC
NA | TRBJ2-1 | NA | TRBV4-3 | CASSQEGQGFVSYNEQFF | TGCGCCAGCAGCCAAGAGGGGCAGGGCTTTGTGTCCTACAATGAGCAGTTCTTC
NA | TRBJ1-3 | TRBD1 | TRBV11-3 | CASSFTGGSGNTIYF | TGTGCCAGCAGCTTCACAGGGGGCTCTGGAAACACCATATATTTT
NA | TRBJ1-5 | NA | TRBV7-2 | CASSFSGTNNQPQHF | TGTGCCAGCAGCTTTTCGGGGACAAACAATCAGCCCCAGCATTTT
NA | TRBJ2-3 | NA | TRBV4-1 | CASSQGRRNTDTQYF | TGCGCCAGCAGCCAGGGCAGGAGAAACACAGATACGCAGTATTTT
NA | TRBJ1-3 | NA | TRBV2 | CATSRGSGNTIYF | TGTGCCACCAGCAGGGGATCAGGAAACACCATATATTTT
NA | TRBJ2-1 | NA | TRBV6-5 | CASSNDRGDNEQFF | TGTGCCAGCAGTAACGACCGCGGGGACAATGAGCAGTTCTTC
NA | TRBJ1-1 | NA | TRBV27 | CASSLSWGEWGTEAFF | TGTGCCAGCAGTTTATCGTGGGGAGAGTGGGGCACTGAAGCTTTCTTT
NA | TRBJ2-1 | NA | TRBV3-1/TRBV3-2 | CASSHWAGNSYNEQFF | TGTGCCAGCAGCCACTGGGCTGGGAACAGCTACAATGAGCAGTTCTTC
NA | TRBJ2-3 | NA | TRBV7-2 | CASSLNWGHTDTQYF | TGTGCCAGCAGCCTTAATTGGGGACACACAGATACGCAGTATTTT
NA | TRBJ1-6 | NA | TRBV3-1/TRBV3-2 | CASSQGAGKTSPLHF | TGTGCCAGCAGCCAAGGGGCCGGGAAGACCTCACCCCTCCACTTT
NA | TRBJ2-7 | TRBD1 | TRBV13 | CASSLLGTGEYEQYF | TGTGCCAGCAGCCTACTCGGGACAGGAGAATACGAGCAGTACTTC
NA | TRBJ1-4 | TRBD1 | TRBV12-5 | CASGTGAEANEKLFF | TGTGCTAGTGGCACAGGGGCGGAGGCTAATGAAAAACTGTTTTTT
once | TRBJ1-5 | TRBD1 | TRBV6-5 | CASKGQGAGQPQHF | TGTGCCAGCAAAGGACAGGGGGCAGGTCAGCCCCAGCATTTT
NA | TRBJ2-5 | TRBD2 | TRBV25-1 | CASKEKLARSMYF | TGTGCCAGCAAAGAAAAACTAGCGCGTTCTATGTACTTC
NA | TRBJ2-1 | TRBD1 | TRBV29-1 | CSTTGTGYNEQFF | TGCAGCACTACCGGGACAGGATACAATGAGCAGTTCTTC
NA | TRBJ2-4 | NA | TRBV5-1 | CASSLGEVAGEIIQYF | TGCGCCAGCAGCTTGGGAGAAGTGGCAGGGGAGATCATTCAGTACTTC
NA | TRBJ1-3 | NA | TRBV3-1/TRBV3-2 | CASSPGFGGNTIYF | TGTGCCAGCAGCCCAGGGTTTGGTGGAAACACCATATATTTT